This TCR beta chain was found in a study of regulatory T cells in long-lasting Graves disease. The CDR3 is 16 residues long. Trimming took off 0 bases at V and 0 bases at J, with 12 bases between the two ends. Germline CDR1 reads LGHNA; CDR2 reads YNFKEQ. Sequencing libraries for TCR beta were prepared with iRepertoire HTBI primers and Arm-PCR of CDR3 regions. MiXCR, applied by TCRdb to the multiplex PCR reads, yields one record per CDR3 protein. The table has 350,000 to 400,000 distinct CDR3 sequences, 15% to 20% seen once. This clonotype was seen only a few times. Noted time point: newly diagnosed GD, antithyroid drugs for less than 3 months. From PBMCs, RNA was extracted and then used to make the TCR library. Roughly 10 milliliters of peripheral blood were drawn into EDTA tubes. These data were likewise used in another study, on T cells in Graves' hyperthyroidism and ophthalmopathy.

The sequence derives from a woman between 18 and 29 years old with Graves disease. The chain couples TRBV4-2 to TRBJ2-7; possible D gene TRBD2, 6 bases. The sample consisted of peripheral blood mononuclear cells (PBMCs), taken at new diagnosis, from a patient treated with antithyroid drugs. CDR3 nucleotides: TGTGCCAGCAGCCAAGATTTTGGGGGGAGCTCCTACGAGCAGTACTTC. As protein: CASSQDFGGSSYEQYF.